The present TCR beta chain was sequenced within a study of blood T cell repertoires in COVID-19. Turning to the study itself: Material from acute and convalescent COVID-19 was sourced from the United States, Italy and Spain. Sources were T cells, B-cell-depleted T cells, or PBMCs; the material itself was cDNA or gDNA.

Original handling: Reference gene primer amplification gave nucleated cell count estimates. Profiling relied on immunoSEQ multiplex PCR, and the TCRdb table lists in-frame clones only, not all of them. V and J calls and clone size are given by that table; D and trimming were obtained from the DNA. The sample yields some 270,000 clones, about 89% seen once. Germline CDR1 SGHRS, CDR2 YFSETQ. The CDR3 is made up of 16 amino acids. V lost 3 bases and J lost 5, with 18 bases in between. This TCR was recovered from a middle-aged man with active or convalescent COVID-19. Sequencing was performed on peripheral blood. The chain joins TRBV5-1 to TRBJ1-5, with D unresolved. Here the CDR3 reads CASSSLPNSGDQPQHF. The CDR3 nucleotides are TGCGCCAGCAGCTCCCTGCCAAACAGCGGCGATCAGCCCCAGCATTTT.